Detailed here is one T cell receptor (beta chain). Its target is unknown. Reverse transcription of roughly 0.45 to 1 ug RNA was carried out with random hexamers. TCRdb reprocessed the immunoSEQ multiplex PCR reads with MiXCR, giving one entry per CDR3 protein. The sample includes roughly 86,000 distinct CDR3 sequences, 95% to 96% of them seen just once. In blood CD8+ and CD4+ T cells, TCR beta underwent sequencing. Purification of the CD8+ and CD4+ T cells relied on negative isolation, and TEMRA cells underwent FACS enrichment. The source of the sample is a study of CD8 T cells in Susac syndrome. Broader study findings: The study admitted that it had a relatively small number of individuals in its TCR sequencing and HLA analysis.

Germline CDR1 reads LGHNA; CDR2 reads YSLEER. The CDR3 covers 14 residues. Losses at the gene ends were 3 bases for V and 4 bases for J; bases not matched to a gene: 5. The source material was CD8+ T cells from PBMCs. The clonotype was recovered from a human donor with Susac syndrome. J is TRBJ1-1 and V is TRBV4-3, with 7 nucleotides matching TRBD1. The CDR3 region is CASSQNRGGTEAFF. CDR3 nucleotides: TGCGCCAGCAGCCAGAACAGGGGCGGCACTGAAGCTTTCTTT.